The clone carrying this T cell receptor (beta chain) was counted a few times. The antigen is undetermined. The data originate from a study of T cell repertoires in cytomegalovirus infection. Whole-study context: The authors relied on CMV epitopes, both recently identified HLA-C-restricted and well-studied HLA-B-restricted.

Each CDR3 protein gets one entry after TCRdb re-called the reads with MiXCR. The sample yields about 830,000 distinct CDR3 sequences, 32% seen once. V dropped 5 bases and J dropped 2 bases, with 13 bases sitting between them. The V gene's germline CDR1 is DFQATT and CDR2 SNEGSKA (reference sequence). The CDR3 sequence is 14 residues long. Study-wide findings and caveats: Clonotypes of TCR beta that were HLA-C-restricted and CMV-specific dominated the ex vivo response. Individuals carrying CMV plus the relevant HLA were identified by cumulative frequency of public TCR beta families.

The genes are TRBV20-1 and TRBJ2-1; perhaps D is TRBD1 or TRBD2 (5 bases each). The receptor's source is a human donor in good health (CMV status not recorded). Some clones in this sample may be carry-over from other donors' samples. Sequenced here: cultured CD8+ T cells from PBMCs, sampled from culture after CMV antigen stimulation. CDR3 DNA: TGCAGTGCTGCCGGGACGCAGGCCTACAATGAGCAGTTCTTC. It specifies CSAAGTQAYNEQFF.